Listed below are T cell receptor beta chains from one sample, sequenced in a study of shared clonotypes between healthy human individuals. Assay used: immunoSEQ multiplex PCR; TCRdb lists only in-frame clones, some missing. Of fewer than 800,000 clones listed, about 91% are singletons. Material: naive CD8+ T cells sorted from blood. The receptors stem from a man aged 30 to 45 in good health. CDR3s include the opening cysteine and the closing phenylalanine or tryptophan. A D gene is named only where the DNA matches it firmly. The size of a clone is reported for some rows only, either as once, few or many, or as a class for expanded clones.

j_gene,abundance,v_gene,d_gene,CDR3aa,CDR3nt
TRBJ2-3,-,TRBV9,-,CASSAGITSTDTQYF,TGTGCCAGCAGCGCAGGAATAACTAGCACAGATACGCAGTATTTT
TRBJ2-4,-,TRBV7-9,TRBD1,CASSLPTGEAKNIQYF,TGTGCCAGCAGCCTCCCGACAGGGGAAGCCAAAAACATTCAGTACTTC
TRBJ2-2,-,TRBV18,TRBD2,CASSPAGGNTGELFF,TGTGCCAGCTCACCAGCGGGAGGAAACACCGGGGAGCTGTTTTTT
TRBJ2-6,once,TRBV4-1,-,CASSHTGTGANVLTF,TGCGCCAGCAGCCATACAGGGACGGGGGCCAACGTCCTGACTTTC
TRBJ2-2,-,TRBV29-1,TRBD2,CSVILAGEAAGELFF,TGCAGCGTTATCTTAGCGGGAGAGGCGGCCGGGGAGCTGTTTTTT
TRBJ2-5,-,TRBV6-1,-,CASSEAGYTAMYKETQYF,TGTGCCAGCAGTGAAGCGGGTTACACAGCAATGTACAAAGAGACCCAGTACTTC
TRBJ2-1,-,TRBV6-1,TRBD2,CASSEGGRYNEQFF,TGTGCCAGCAGTGAGGGCGGGAGGTACAATGAGCAGTTCTTC
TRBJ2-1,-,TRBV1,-,CTSSQGPGTVTYNEQFF,TGCACCAGCAGCCAAGGTCCGGGGACTGTGACCTACAATGAGCAGTTCTTC
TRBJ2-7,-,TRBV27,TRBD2,CASSLLGGSRSYEQYF,TGTGCCAGCAGTTTACTTGGCGGGAGTAGGTCCTACGAGCAGTACTTC
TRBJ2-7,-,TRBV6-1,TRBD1,CASSDLPPGTGDEQYF,TGTGCCAGCAGTGACCTACCGCCCGGGACAGGGGACGAGCAGTACTTC
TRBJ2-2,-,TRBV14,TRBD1,CASSPWTGSAGELFF,TGTGCCAGCAGCCCTTGGACAGGGAGTGCCGGGGAGCTGTTTTTT
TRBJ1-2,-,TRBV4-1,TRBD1,CASSETGTGGSGYTF,TGCGCCAGCAGCGAAACCGGGACAGGGGGCTCTGGCTACACCTTC
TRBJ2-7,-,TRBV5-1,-,CASGVTPSPNYEQYF,TGCGCCAGCGGTGTAACTCCTTCCCCGAACTACGAGCAGTACTTC
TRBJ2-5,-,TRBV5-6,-,CASSLQRETQYF,TGTGCCAGCAGCTTGCAGAGGGAGACCCAGTACTTC
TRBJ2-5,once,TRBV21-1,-,CASAGKFGETQYF,TGTGCCAGTGCAGGGAAGTTCGGTGAGACCCAGTACTTC
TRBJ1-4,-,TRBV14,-,CASSQEITGINEKLFF,TGTGCCAGCAGCCAGGAGATTACAGGAATCAATGAAAAACTGTTTTTT
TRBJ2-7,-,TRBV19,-,CASSRGFGSYEQYF,TGTGCCAGTAGTCGGGGTTTCGGCTCCTACGAGCAGTACTTC
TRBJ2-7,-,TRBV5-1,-,CASSPAVSYEQYF,TGCGCCAGCAGCCCAGCGGTCTCCTACGAGCAGTACTTC
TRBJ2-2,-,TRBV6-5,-,CASSSRQNTGELFF,TGTGCCAGCAGTTCCCGACAGAACACCGGGGAGCTGTTTTTT
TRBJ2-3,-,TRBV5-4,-,CASSLFAPPSTDTQYF,TGTGCCAGCAGCTTATTTGCACCACCAAGCACAGATACGCAGTATTTT
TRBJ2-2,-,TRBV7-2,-,CASSLGAENTGELFF,TGTGCCAGCTCTTTAGGGGCGGAGAACACCGGGGAGCTGTTTTTT
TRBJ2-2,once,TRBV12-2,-,CASRFRGQGILVRTGELFF,TGTGCAAGTCGCTTTAGGGGACAGGGGATTTTAGTGAGGACCGGGGAGCTGTTTTTT
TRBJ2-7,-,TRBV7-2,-,CASSLSFEQYF,TGTGCCAGCAGCTTATCTTTCGAGCAGTACTTC
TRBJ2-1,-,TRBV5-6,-,CASSLAVEGYYNEQFF,TGTGCCAGCAGCTTGGCCGTTGAGGGATACTACAATGAGCAGTTCTTC
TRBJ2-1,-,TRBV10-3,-,CAIRVEWGREDYNEQFF,TGTGCCATCCGCGTTGAGTGGGGTAGGGAGGACTACAATGAGCAGTTCTTC
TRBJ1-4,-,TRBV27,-,CASSQGEKLFF,TGTGCCAGCAGTCAAGGTGAAAAACTGTTTTTT
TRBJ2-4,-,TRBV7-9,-,CASSLVDTSKNIQYF,TGTGCCAGCAGCTTAGTGGACACCTCCAAAAACATTCAGTACTTC
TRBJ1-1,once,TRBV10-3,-,CAILLDSSDTEAFF,TGTGCCATACTCTTAGATAGTTCGGACACTGAAGCTTTCTTT
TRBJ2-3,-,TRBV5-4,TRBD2,CASSSSLAGGGTDTQYF,TGTGCCAGCAGCTCGTCCCTAGCGGGAGGGGGCACAGATACGCAGTATTTT
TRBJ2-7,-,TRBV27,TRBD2,CASRAGGFLSYEQYF,TGTGCCAGCAGAGCGGGAGGCTTTTTGTCCTACGAGCAGTACTTC
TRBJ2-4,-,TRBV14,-,CASSPGSNIQYF,TGTGCCAGCAGCCCGGGGAGCAACATTCAGTACTTC
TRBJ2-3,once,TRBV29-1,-,CSAGGSGRRADTQYF,TGCAGCGCCGGAGGGTCGGGCCGGCGGGCAGATACGCAGTATTTT
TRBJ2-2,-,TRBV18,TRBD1,CASSPPLGTGATGELFF,TGTGCCAGCTCACCACCTCTGGGGACAGGGGCCACCGGGGAGCTGTTTTTT
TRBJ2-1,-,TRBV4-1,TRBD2,CASSQDLGLARNEQFF,TGCGCCAGCAGCCAAGATTTGGGACTAGCGAGAAATGAGCAGTTCTTC
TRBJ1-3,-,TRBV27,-,CASSLNVDSGNTIYF,TGTGCCAGCAGTCTTAATGTGGACTCTGGAAACACCATATATTTT
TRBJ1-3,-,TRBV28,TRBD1,CATKWAGTGGGNTIYF,TGTGCCACCAAGTGGGCAGGGACAGGGGGAGGAAACACCATATATTTT
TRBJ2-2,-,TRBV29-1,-,CSVPADNTGELFF,TGCAGCGTCCCGGCGGACAACACCGGGGAGCTGTTTTTT
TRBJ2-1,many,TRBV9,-,CASSIDNEQFF,TGTGCCAGCTCTATCGACAATGAGCAGTTCTTC
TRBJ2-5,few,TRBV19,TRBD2,CASRLAGETQYF,TGTGCCAGTAGACTAGCGGGAGAGACCCAGTACTTC
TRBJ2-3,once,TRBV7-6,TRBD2,CASSWGGTDTQYF,TGTGCCAGCAGCTGGGGGGGAACAGATACGCAGTATTTT
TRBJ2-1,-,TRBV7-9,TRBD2,CASSPRTSGDPRPNEQFF,TGTGCCAGCAGCCCACGGACTAGCGGGGACCCCAGACCCAATGAGCAGTTCTTC
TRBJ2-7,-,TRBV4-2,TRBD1,CASSQAGTGGYYEQYF,TGTGCCAGCAGCCAAGCCGGGACAGGGGGCTACTACGAGCAGTACTTC
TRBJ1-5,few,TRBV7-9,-,CASSNSGIDQPQHF,TGTGCCAGCAGCAATTCCGGGATCGATCAGCCCCAGCATTTT
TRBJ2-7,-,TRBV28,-,CASSLIRLGYEQYF,TGTGCCAGCAGTTTGATCCGATTGGGCTACGAGCAGTACTTC
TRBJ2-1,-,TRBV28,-,CASSTSYNEQFF,TGTGCCAGCAGCACCTCCTACAATGAGCAGTTCTTC